This T cell receptor (beta chain) was recovered during a study of beta chain features in type 1 diabetes (dated by TCRdb to 2016 to 2019). With respect to the entire study: Mean age, gender distribution, total cell number and subset yield were not different between patients and healthy donors. A total of 90 million to 120 million sorted cells were examined across all samples, and a strong correlation was observed between cell number per subset and RNA yield. In the study, TCRB repertoires of sorted circulating CD4+ T cell subsets from recently diagnosed type 1 diabetes patients were compared with those of matched healthy donors. Whereas all 30 or so donors provided naive and central memory subsets, regulatory and stem cell-like memory subsets were isolated from just 8 patients and about 8 healthy donors. Overall study results and their limits: Patients with type 1 diabetes made fewer insertions and deleted more nucleotides at VDJ recombination sites, implying thymic rearrangement abnormalities. HLA sub-analyses involved small numbers of individuals, so any influence of HLA type on TCRB rearrangement remained unresolved. Type 1 diabetes patients showed a moderate but significant shortening of TCRB CDR3 length in all four CD4+ subsets. Naive, central memory and regulatory TCRB repertoires appeared to be more alike among patients than among healthy donors. Shorter templates might have been favored by PCR, but patient and control samples were amplified and corrected together, so both groups would have been affected equally by any skew. Because cDNA was sequenced instead of genomic DNA, activated cells with high expression could be over-represented, although the groups did not differ in activation or CD3 levels.

Each donor gave one peripheral blood draw, roughly 120 mL on average, collected into heparinised tubes. A BD FACSAria II and a panel including CD45RO, CCR7, CD25, CD127, CD95 and CD27 were used to sort naive, central memory, regulatory and stem cell-like memory CD4+ T cells. Purity was above 98% for every sorted population. PBMCs were isolated immediately by Lymphoprep density gradient centrifugation and stained directly without culture. So that batch effects would be minimized, each experiment stained and sorted samples in pairs, pairing one healthy donor with one patient. This clone was counted a few times. What this receptor recognizes is not known. Base qualities are not recorded, but no much larger clone differs from it by a single base. The CDR3 sequence holds 14 residues, the cysteine and phenylalanine included. Only the CDR3 part of the read is kept: 42 bases, read in frame from the first base. CDR1 and CDR2 are drawn from the germline V gene: MNHNS, SASEGT. Trimming accounts for 5 bases at V and 5 bases at J, while the number of junction bases matched to no gene is 6.

The entire isolated RNA was reverse transcribed using the High Capacity cDNA Reverse Transcription Kit, and thus expressed TCRB transcripts were sequenced. Deep immunoSEQ sequencing was performed on naive, central memory and regulatory T cell samples, with an average of around 3.5 million total reads per sample. Sorted cells were lysed in RLT buffer, and RNA was extracted using DNase-treated RNeasy Micro or Mini kits according to cell number. To prevent cross-contamination, each cell subset was processed individually, whereas patient and healthy donor samples were processed jointly. Using the immunoSEQ multiplex PCR, TCRB sequences were amplified from cDNA into 87-bp fragments spanning the CDR3 region. Amplicons were sequenced on the Illumina HiSeq platform. The authors processed their data as follows. PCR bias was corrected computationally using synthetic template baselines, and reads within Hamming distance 2 were collapsed, with unmergeable singletons discarded. Reads were aligned against IMGT to assign V, D and J genes, CDR3 length and insertions or deletions at six rearrangement sites. Within each subset, clonotype counts were normalized to sorted cell number, and only after that were true diversity and Gini coefficients computed with the tcR R package. The overlap coefficient, calculated on TCRB nucleotide sequences, was used to quantify repertoire sharing. TCRdb provides this immuneACCESS table in a form limited to in-frame rearrangements. Some clones are lacking; in checked studies, under half of them reflect an unresolved V gene, and why the rest are absent is not known. V, J and clone size reflect that table, while D and trimming were determined from the DNA. Across this sample there are roughly 140,000 clones, with approximately 8.1% seen only once. 0.5% to 0.65% of the sample belongs to the ten largest clones.

The chain is made from TRBV6-1 and TRBJ2-5, and 9 bases in between align with TRBD1. The specimen sequenced was central memory CD4+ T cells from blood. This clonotype originated in a young man in good health. The CDR3 region: CASSWGQGMETQYF. The DNA reads TGTGCCAGCAGTTGGGGACAGGGTATGGAGACCCAGTACTTC.